This T cell receptor beta chain comes out of a study of blood T cell repertoires in COVID-19. Study-wide context: From the United States, Italy and Spain came samples of acute and convalescent COVID-19. PBMCs, B-cell-depleted T cells, or T cells provided the cDNA or gDNA that made up the material.

This clone was counted only a few times. Germline loops: CDR1 MNHEY, CDR2 SVGEGT. The ends were cut back, 5 bases at V and 2 bases at J, with 13 bases in the middle. The CDR3 totals 14 residues. The repertoire was sequenced with immunoSEQ multiplex PCR; TCRdb's copy has only in-frame clones and lacks some. In the table there are some 140,000 clones, over 60% of which are singletons. The origin of this receptor is an elderly man with acute or convalescent COVID-19. The chain combines TRBV6-2 or TRBV6-3 with TRBJ2-7; D may be TRBD1 (6 bases). Source material: peripheral blood. The CDR3 spells CASSTHRVTYEQYF. The CDR3 coding sequence is TGTGCCAGCAGTACCCACAGGGTCACCTACGAGCAGTACTTC.